The next 10 T cell receptor beta chains were all read from a single sample in a study of shared clonotypes between healthy human individuals. This table comes from immunoSEQ multiplex PCR, and its TCRdb copy is limited to in-frame clones, with some not included. The profile covers some 1.5 million clones, with around 98% appearing a single time and approximately 0.44% taken by the ten largest. Sample: naive CD4+ T cells sorted from blood. Subset specified: CD45RA+ positively selected. The source of these receptors is a man aged 25 to 40 in good health.

The chain uses TRBV5-4 and TRBJ2-5, with 8 bases that match TRBD1. V shed 3 bases, J shed 2 bases, and the junction held 0 bases outside the gene matches. CDR1 and CDR2 from the germline V gene are SGHNT and YYREEE (reference sequence). The CDR3 has 13 residues. The CDR3, as DNA: TGTGCCAGCAGCTGGGACAGGCAAGAGACCCAGTACTTC. Translation gives CASSWDRQETQYF.

J is TRBJ1-2 and V is TRBV29-1, with D maybe TRBD1 (6 bases). V was clipped by 3 bases and J by 11 bases, with 22 bases between them. The length of the CDR3 is 14 residues. The germline gives CDR1 SQVTM, CDR2 ANQGSEA. CDR3 region: CSVDLTGSTGGYTF. The CDR3 DNA reads TGCAGCGTTGACTTGACAGGTTCGACTGGGGGATACACCTTC.

The chain joins TRBV5-1 to TRBJ2-1; 8 positions agree with TRBD2. V lost 4 bases and J lost 5; bases outside the gene matches: 8. This CDR3 has 15 amino acids. CDR1 and CDR2 (germline): SGHRS, YFSETQ. The CDR3 DNA follows: TGCGCCAGCAGCCCCCACCCAGCGGGGGACAATGAGCAGTTCTTC. This codes for CASSPHPAGDNEQFF. Full variable domain (outside the CDR3, taken from reference TRBV5-1 and TRBJ2-1): KAGVTQTPRYLIKTRGQQVTLSCSPISGHRSVSWYQQTPGQGLQFLFEYFSETQRNKGNFPGRFSGRQFSNSRSEMNVSTLELGDSALYLCASSPHPAGDNEQFFGPGTRLTVL.

The V gene is TRBV18, the J gene TRBJ2-3, with TRBD2 identical over 14 bases. Germline CDR1 reads KGHSH; CDR2 reads LQKENI. There are 18 residues in the CDR3. Trimming took 1 base from V and 3 from J; bases not matched to a gene: 6. The CDR3 sequence: CASSPLGLAGVTTDTQYF. The CDR3 bases are TGTGCCAGCTCACCACTGGGACTAGCGGGAGTAACGACAGATACGCAGTATTTT.

The chain is built from TRBV4-3 and TRBJ2-3, with 10 bases fitting TRBD2. Trimming took 2 bases from V and 0 from J; bases not matched to a gene: 5. This CDR3 is 17 amino acids long. Germline V gene lookup returns CDR1 LGHNA and CDR2 YSLEER. The CDR3 bases are TGCGCCAGCAGCCAACGCCTAGCGGGAGCTAGCACAGATACGCAGTATTTT. Translated, it gives CASSQRLAGASTDTQYF.

The V call is TRBV19, the J call TRBJ1-2, with 7 bases lining up with TRBD1. CDR1 LNHDA and CDR2 SQIVND come from the germline V gene (reference sequence). With 6 bases clipped from V and 5 bases from J, the junction kept 6 bases outside the gene matches. The CDR3 sequence is 13 residues long. CDR3 DNA sequence: TGTGCCAGTAGGGACAGGTTGGAGTATGGCTACACCTTC. It yields the protein CASRDRLEYGYTF.

The CDR3: CASSLGLAGGLRPYEQYF. The CDR3 DNA is TGTGCCAGCAGCTTGGGGCTAGCGGGAGGCCTTCGTCCCTACGAGCAGTACTTC. V gene TRBV11-2 combines with J gene TRBJ2-7, with 11 bases lining up with TRBD2. The CDR3 covers 18 residues. V dropped 3 bases and J dropped 2; count of bases not matched to a gene: 12. CDR1 and CDR2 from the germline V gene are SGHAT and FQNNGV. Full variable domain (rest looked up from reference TRBV11-2 and TRBJ2-7): EAGVAQSPRYKIIEKRQSVAFWCNPISGHATLYWYQQILGQGPKLLIQFQNNGVVDDSQLPKDRFSAERLKGVDSTLKIQPAKLEDSAVYLCASSLGLAGGLRPYEQYFGPGTRLTVT.

The chain employs TRBV18 and TRBJ1-1; possibly TRBD1 for D (5 bases). The germline CDR1 and CDR2 sequences are KGHSH and LQKENI. V was clipped by 1 base and J by 1 base, with 10 bases between them. This CDR3 comprises 15 residues. CDR3: CASSPLSDRNTEAFF. For the CDR3, the DNA is TGTGCCAGCTCACCACTGTCCGACAGGAACACTGAAGCTTTCTTT.

The chain is built from TRBV30 and TRBJ2-1; 8 positions agree with TRBD2. The CDR3 has 17 amino acids. Germline-derived CDR1 and CDR2 are GTSNPN and SVGIG (reference sequence). V lost 3 bases, J lost 7 bases, and 17 bases stayed unmatched. CDR3 in amino acids: CAWRRAPLGLAGNEQFF. DNA for the CDR3: TGTGCCTGGAGACGGGCTCCTCTGGGGCTAGCGGGTAATGAGCAGTTCTTC.

The chain recombines TRBV5-6 with TRBJ1-3, with 7 bases lining up with TRBD1. The germline CDR1 and CDR2 sequences are SGHDT and YYEEEE. CDR3 size: 16 residues. The V gene end was trimmed by 2 bases and the J gene end by 6 bases; junction bases not matched to a gene: 11. The CDR3 nucleotides are TGTGCCAGCAGCTTCTACGACAGGGTCGGTCAAAACACCATATATTTT. Protein product: CASSFYDRVGQNTIYF.